These 21 T cell receptor beta chains were all obtained from the same sample, sequenced in a study of molecular identifiers for immune sequencing clone quantification. TCRdb re-called the PCR reads with MiXCR, one entry per CDR3 protein. The repertoire consists of about 65,000 distinct CDR3 sequences, with around 20% occurring once and the leading ten covering roughly 1.5%. Sequences were obtained from naive CD8+ T cells from blood, with Jurkat cell RNA spiked in. Documented subset: FACS-sorted CD8+CD4-CCR7+CD45RA+ naive T cells. The receptors stem from a human donor in good health. Some libraries in this study had Jurkat cell RNA spiked in.

This clonotype was detected once. Being one base from a much bigger clone, this may be a read error. V gene TRBV27 combines with J gene TRBJ2-1, with 11 bases matching TRBD2. The CDR3 extends over 13 amino acids. CDR1 is MNHEY and CDR2 is SMNVEV in the germline V gene (reference sequence). As DNA, the CDR3 is TGTGCCGTAAGGACTAGCGGGTACAATGGGCAGTTCTTC. This gives the protein CAVRTSGYNGQFF.

At least ten counts were recorded for this clonotype. V and J are TRBV12-3 or TRBV12-4 and TRBJ2-7, with a tentative D call TRBD2 (5 bases). V was pared by 5 bases and J by 2 bases, with 19 bases between. The CDR3 runs to 16 residues. CDR3 in DNA: TGTGCCAGCAGTGGAGGAGTCGTAGGATTACCCTACGAGCAGTACTTC. Its protein product is CASSGGVVGLPYEQYF.

This clonotype was detected only a few times. V is TRBV7-9 and J is TRBJ2-2, with 7 bases matching TRBD1. This CDR3 is 18 amino acids long. CDR1 is SEHNR and CDR2 is FQNEAQ in the germline V gene (reference sequence). After removal of 5 bases from V and 4 bases from J, the junction contained 16 bases not matched to a gene. CDR3 loop: CASSPDNLDRRSTGELFF. Written as DNA, the CDR3 is TGTGCCAGCAGCCCAGACAACCTGGACAGGAGAAGCACCGGGGAGCTGTTTTTT. Filled out from reference TRBV7-9 and TRBJ2-2, the complete variable domain reads DTGVSQNPRHKITKRGQNVTFRCDPISEHNRLYWYRQTLGQGPEFLTYFQNEAQLEKSRLLSDRFSAERPKGSFSTLEIQRTEQGDSAMYLCASSPDNLDRRSTGELFFGEGSRLTVL.

In this sample, this clonotype turned up a few times. This clone may be a read error of a much larger clone one base away. The V and J genes are TRBV4-1 and TRBJ1-3; no definite D call. CDR1 is MGHRA, CDR2 YSYEKL, per germline. V lost 0 bases and J 2 bases, leaving 14 bases between the germline ends. CDR3 size: 17 residues. CDR3 DNA sequence: TGCGCCAGCAGCCAAGAGTTTGGGGTCTGCGCTGGAAACACCATATATTTT. It is translated as CASSQEFGVCAGNTIYF.

This clonotype was counted many times. The chain is built from TRBV11-1 and TRBJ2-4; D tentatively reads TRBD1 or TRBD2 (5 bases each). Germline CDR1 reads SGHAT; CDR2 reads FQDESV (reference sequence). Deletions cut 0 bases from V and 5 bases from J, with 14 bases between. CDR3 length: 16 residues. The CDR3, as DNA: TGTGCCAGCAGCTTAGCTGGGGGTCCACCCGAAAACATTCAGTACTTC. Its protein product is CASSLAGGPPENIQYF. Full variable domain (missing parts from reference TRBV11-1 and TRBJ2-4): EAEVAQSPRYKITEKSQAVAFWCDPISGHATLYWYRQILGQGPELLVQFQDESVVDDSQLPKDRFSAERLKGVDSTLKIQPAELGDSAMYLCASSLAGGPPENIQYFGAGTRLSVL.

This clonotype occurred many times. The chain carries TRBV27 and TRBJ1-2; D possibly corresponds to TRBD1 (6 bases). Germline V gene lookup returns CDR1 MNHEY and CDR2 SMNVEV (reference sequence). V lost 1 base and J 4 bases, leaving 13 bases between the germline ends. This CDR3 is 15 amino acids long. CDR3 amino acids: CASSLFGGGGYGYTF. The CDR3 nucleotides read TGTGCCAGCAGTTTATTTGGGGGCGGAGGCTATGGCTACACCTTC.

The V gene is TRBV21-1, the J gene TRBJ2-6; TRBD2 is taken as the D call from the table, unchecked against the DNA. TRBV21-1 is a pseudogene. The CDR3 loop spans 20 amino acids. DNA for the CDR3: TGTGCCAGCAGCAAATCGTGGGTACTAGCGGGAGATTTTGGGGCCGACGTCCTGACTTTC. It encodes CASSKSWVLAGDFGADVLTF.

With respect to this clonotype: A read error may be the cause here, since a much bigger clone is one base away. This chain links TRBV15 with TRBJ2-2; D is uncertain. Between the trimmed V and J ends, which lost 3 bases and 8 bases, there was a span of 10 bases. CDR1 is LNHNV and CDR2 is YYDKDF in the germline V gene (reference sequence). This CDR3 has 13 amino acids. The CDR3 region is CATSSLGSGELFF. As DNA, the CDR3 is TGTGCCACCAGCAGCCTAGGGTCGGGGGAGCTGTTTTTT.

This clonotype came up many times. The gene calls are TRBV9 and TRBJ2-7, with TRBD2 matching 7 bases. Unmatched junction bases numbered 16, after V lost 4 bases and J lost 6 bases. This CDR3 comprises 16 residues. The germline CDR1 and CDR2 sequences are SGDLS and YYNGEE. The DNA of the CDR3 is TGTGCCAGCAGCTCAAGCGCCGTTGCGGGAGTCTTCGAGCAGTACTTC. Translating it yields CASSSSAVAGVFEQYF.

A remark on this clonotype: A clone one base away is much larger, so this may be a read error. The CDR3 end shows no conserved phenylalanine or tryptophan, and so a read error is likely. The genes are TRBV12-3 or TRBV12-4 and TRBJ2-7; 8 bases are shared with TRBD1. This CDR3 has 14 residues. Trimming cost V 2 bases and J 1 base; bases outside gene matches: 1. The CDR3 sequence: CASSLQGASYEQYL. The DNA for the CDR3 is TGTGCCAGCAGTTTACAGGGGGCTTCCTACGAGCAGTACCTC.

This clonotype appeared many times. V and J are TRBV19 and TRBJ1-1; no clear D. V lost 10 bases to trimming and J lost 5 bases, with 23 bases between them. CDR3 size: 15 residues. Looked up from germline, CDR1 is LNHDA and CDR2 is SQIVND (reference sequence). The CDR3, as DNA: TGTGCCACCTCACAGATCCCGCTTGGATATACTGAAGCTTTCTTT. As protein: CATSQIPLGYTEAFF.

The gene calls are TRBV27 and TRBJ2-2; no firm D call. This CDR3 is 15 amino acids long. CDR1 and CDR2 (germline): MNHEY, SMNVEV (reference sequence). V lost 3 bases, J lost 6 bases, and 14 bases lay in between. The CDR3: CASSLGAGSPGELFF. CDR3 DNA sequence: TGTGCCAGCAGTTTGGGTGCAGGAAGTCCCGGGGAGCTGTTTTTT.

In its sample, this clonotype was seen a few times. This chain uses TRBV6-5 with TRBJ2-1, with D perhaps given as TRBD1 or TRBD2 (5 bases each). Germline CDR1 MNHEY, CDR2 SVGAGI. The CDR3 has 13 residues. V was pared by 6 bases and J by 5 bases, with 11 bases between. In DNA form, the CDR3 reads TGTGCCAGCAGCCGGGACCAAAACAATGAGCAGTTCTTC. It codes for CASSRDQNNEQFF.

This clonotype was observed a handful of times. This rearrangement joins TRBV9 to TRBJ2-4; tentative D call: TRBD1 (5 bases). The V and J ends lost 0 bases and 11 bases respectively, with 12 bases between them. The CDR3 covers 13 residues. The germline V gene has CDR1 SGDLS and CDR2 YYNGEE. CDR3 nucleotides: TGTGCCAGCAGCGTAGGAGAGACAGCCCTTCAGTACTTC. Its translation: CASSVGETALQYF. Full variable domain (rest looked up from reference TRBV9 and TRBJ2-4): DSGVTQTPKHLITATGQRVTLRCSPRSGDLSVYWYQQSLDQGLQFLIQYYNGEERAKGNILERFSAQQFPDLHSELNLSSLELGDSALYFCASSVGETALQYFGAGTRLSVL.

This clonotype was detected many times. The V call is TRBV6-1, the J call TRBJ2-3; 10 bases map to TRBD2. CDR1 is MNHNS, CDR2 SASEGT, per germline. The CDR3 totals 15 residues. The J segment lost 3 bases and the V segment lost 8 bases, leaving 8 bases of the junction unmatched. The CDR3 protein is CASEGTSELTDTQYF. The CDR3 DNA reads as TGTGCCAGCGAAGGGACTAGCGAGCTTACAGATACGCAGTATTTT.

This clonotype was seen at least ten times. The chain has TRBV10-3 and TRBJ2-2, with 8 nucleotides matching TRBD1. With V trimmed by 6 bases and J by 3 bases, 9 bases remained unmatched. This CDR3 comprises 16 residues. In germline, CDR1 is ENHRY, CDR2 SYGVKD. The CDR3: CAISLTGEGDTGELFF. CDR3 DNA sequence: TGTGCCATCAGCCTGACAGGGGAAGGGGACACCGGGGAGCTGTTTTTT.

This clonotype has only a few counts. The chain uses TRBV7-9 and TRBJ1-5, with D possibly TRBD1 on 5 matching bases. The germline V gene encodes CDR1 SEHNR and CDR2 FQNEAQ (reference sequence). This CDR3 is built from 15 residues. The V gene lost 4 bases and the J gene lost 3 bases, with 13 bases spanning the gap. In DNA form, the CDR3 reads TGTGCCAGCAGCTCCGTAGACAGCGTCAATCAGCCCCAGCATTTT. This codes for CASSSVDSVNQPQHF.

This clonotype was counted only a few times. The rearrangement joins TRBV4-1 to TRBJ2-7; 7 bases match TRBD2. Germline CDR1 MGHRA, CDR2 YSYEKL. The V gene end was trimmed by 4 bases and the J gene end by 4 bases; junction bases not matched to a gene: 7. This CDR3 spans 14 amino acids. CDR3 coding DNA: TGCGCCAGCAGCCCTCGTACTAGCGAGTACGAGCAGTACTTC. Translated: CASSPRTSEYEQYF.

About this clonotype: The junction does not match germline at one end; this may be a read error. This chain connects TRBV12-3 or TRBV12-4 to TRBJ2-7, with D possibly called TRBD1 or TRBD2 (5 bases each). The CDR3 consists of 13 residues. CDR3 nucleotides: TGTGCCAGCAGCCCGGGACGATCCTACAAGCAGTACTTC. Its protein is CASSPGRSYKQYF.

This clonotype was counted at least ten times. This chain uses TRBV6-5 with TRBJ1-1, with D uncertain. The CDR3 consists of 11 residues. Between the trimmed V and J ends, which lost 5 bases and 3 bases, there was a span of 4 bases. Looked up from germline, CDR1 is MNHEY and CDR2 is SVGAGI. CDR3 sequence (DNA): TGTGCCAGCAGTACATACACTGAAGCTTTCTTT. It yields the protein CASSTYTEAFF.

V gene TRBV27 combines with J gene TRBJ1-1; TRBD1 aligns across 7 bases. V gave up 5 bases and J gave up 11 bases; unmatched junction bases: 8. The germline V gene has CDR1 MNHEY and CDR2 SMNVEV (reference sequence). The CDR3 totals 12 residues. The CDR3 region is CASSLITGEAFF. CDR3 coding DNA: TGTGCCAGCAGTCTCATCACAGGGGAGGCTTTCTTT.